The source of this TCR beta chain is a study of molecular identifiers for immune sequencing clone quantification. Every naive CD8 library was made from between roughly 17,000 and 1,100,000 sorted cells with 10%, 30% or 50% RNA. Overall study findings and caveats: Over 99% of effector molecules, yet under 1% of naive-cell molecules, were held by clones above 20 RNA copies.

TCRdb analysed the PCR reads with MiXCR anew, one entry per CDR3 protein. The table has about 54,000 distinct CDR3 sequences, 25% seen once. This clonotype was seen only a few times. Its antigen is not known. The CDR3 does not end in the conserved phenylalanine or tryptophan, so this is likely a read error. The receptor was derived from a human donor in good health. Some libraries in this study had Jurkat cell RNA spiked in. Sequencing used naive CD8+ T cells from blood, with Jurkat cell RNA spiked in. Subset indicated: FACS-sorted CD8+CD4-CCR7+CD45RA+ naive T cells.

CDR3 protein: CASSYSYQPQHS. The DNA of the CDR3 is TGTGCCAGCAGTTACTCCTATCAGCCCCAGCATTCT. This chain connects TRBV6-2 or TRBV6-3 to TRBJ1-5; no reliable D call. The CDR3 sequence is 12 residues long. CDR1 and CDR2 from the germline V gene are MNHEY and SVGEGT. Trimming pared 0 bases from V and 5 bases from J, leaving 2 bases between.